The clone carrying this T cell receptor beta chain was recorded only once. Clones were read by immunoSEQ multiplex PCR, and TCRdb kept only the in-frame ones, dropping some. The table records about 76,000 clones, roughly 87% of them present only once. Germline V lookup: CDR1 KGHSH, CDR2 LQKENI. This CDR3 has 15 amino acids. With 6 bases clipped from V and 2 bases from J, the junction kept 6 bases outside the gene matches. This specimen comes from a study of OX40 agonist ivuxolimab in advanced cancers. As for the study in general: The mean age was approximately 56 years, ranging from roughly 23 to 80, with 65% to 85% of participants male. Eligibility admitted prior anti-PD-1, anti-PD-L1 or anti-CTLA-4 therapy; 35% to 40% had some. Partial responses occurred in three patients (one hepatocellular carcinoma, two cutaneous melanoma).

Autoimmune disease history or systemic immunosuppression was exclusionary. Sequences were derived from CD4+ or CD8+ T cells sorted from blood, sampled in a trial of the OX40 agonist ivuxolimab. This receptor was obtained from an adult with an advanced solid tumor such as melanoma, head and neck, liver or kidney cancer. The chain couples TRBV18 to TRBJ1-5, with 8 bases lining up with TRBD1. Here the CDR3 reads CASSLGGQGNQPQHF. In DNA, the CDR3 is TGTGCCAGCTCCCTAGGGGGACAGGGCAATCAGCCCCAGCATTTT.